The present T cell receptor (beta chain) was sequenced within a study of T cell changes during pregnancy in multiple sclerosis. Trimming took off 0 bases at V and 3 bases at J, with 9 bases between the two ends. Per germline, CDR1 SGHAT and CDR2 FQNNGV. CDR3 length: 15 residues. This table comes from immunoSEQ multiplex PCR, and its TCRdb copy is limited to in-frame clones, with some not included. Among more than 55,000 clones listed, around 90% were seen once. The source is a female donor in good health, enrolled as a control in a pregnancy study. Sequences were derived from peripheral blood, sampled in the third trimester of pregnancy. This chain connects TRBV11-2 to TRBJ1-3; D might be TRBD1 (5 bases). In DNA, the CDR3 is TGTGCCAGCAGCTTAGACAGGGTATTTGGAAACACCATATATTTT. Amino acids: CASSLDRVFGNTIYF.